This T cell receptor beta chain was profiled in a study of control samples from healthy donors and cancer patients. Sequencing used immunoSEQ multiplex PCR; TCRdb keeps in-frame clones, though not all of them. The sample holds 120,000 to 150,000 clones, roughly 93% seen once. The receptor was isolated from a man between 18 and 35 years old in good health. Sequenced material: blood.

The CDR3 sequence: CASSTGVEQYF. DNA of the CDR3: TGTGCCAGTAGTACGGGAGTCGAGCAGTACTTC. The chain joins TRBV19 to TRBJ2-7, with D possibly being TRBD2 (6 bases). Trimming took off 4 bases at V and 6 bases at J, with 7 bases between the two ends. The CDR3 is made up of 11 amino acids. Germline assignment: CDR1 LNHDA and CDR2 SQIVND (reference sequence).